A selection of T cell receptor beta chains follows, all from one sample in a study of OX40 agonist ivuxolimab in advanced cancers. Assay: immunoSEQ multiplex PCR; the TCRdb copy retains only in-frame clones and omits some. The sample lists tens of thousands of clones; about nine tenths were seen once. Sequenced material: CD4+ or CD8+ T cells sorted from blood, taken in a trial of the OX40 agonist ivuxolimab. These TCRs come from an adult with an advanced solid tumor such as melanoma, head and neck, liver or kidney cancer. The CDR3 runs from the conserved cysteine through the conserved F or W. The D gene is left open where the match is weak. Expanded clones are given a class, and other clones once, few, many or no size at all.

J | D | size | V | CDR3 | DNA
TRBJ1-1 | NA | once | TRBV5-5 | CASSLGDRRRQAFF | TGTGCCAGCAGCTTGGGGGACCGCCGCCGCCAAGCTTTCTTT
TRBJ1-2 | NA | NA | TRBV7-8 | CASSLAVDNRVSYGYTF | TGTGCCAGCAGCTTAGCGGTTGATAACAGGGTAAGCTATGGCTACACCTTC
TRBJ2-5 | NA | NA | TRBV2 | CASSETALGTQYF | TGTGCCAGCAGTGAAACCGCCCTGGGGACCCAGTACTTC
TRBJ1-2 | NA | NA | TRBV28 | CASSSQGRGYTF | TGTGCCAGCAGTTCGCAGGGGCGGGGCTACACCTTC
TRBJ2-1 | TRBD1 | NA | TRBV18 | CASSPRGGTGSYNEQFF | TGTGCCAGCTCACCACGAGGGGGGACAGGATCCTACAATGAGCAGTTCTTC
TRBJ2-3 | TRBD2 | NA | TRBV27 | CASSTKRGLAGYQMAQYF | TGTGCCAGCAGTACCAAACGAGGACTAGCGGGGTACCAAATGGCGCAGTATTTT
TRBJ1-2 | NA | NA | TRBV7-2 | CASSPFGAPGGYTF | TGTGCCAGCAGCCCCTTCGGGGCACCGGGGGGCTACACCTTC
TRBJ2-1 | NA | NA | TRBV5-1 | CASSLDTLNYNEQFF | TGCGCCAGCAGCTTGGACACGCTCAACTACAATGAGCAGTTCTTC
TRBJ1-5 | NA | few | TRBV27 | CASSREGNQPQHF | TGTGCCAGCAGCAGGGAAGGCAATCAGCCCCAGCATTTT
TRBJ2-7 | NA | NA | TRBV14 | CASSQDPRLEQYF | TGTGCCAGCAGCCAAGATCCCCGGCTCGAGCAGTACTTC
TRBJ1-5 | NA | NA | TRBV5-1 | CASSLVGGNGQPQHF | TGCGCCAGCAGCTTGGTTGGGGGGAATGGTCAGCCCCAGCATTTT
TRBJ2-7 | NA | few | TRBV18 | CASSPKDEQYF | TGTGCCAGCTCACCTAAGGACGAGCAGTACTTC
TRBJ1-5 | NA | NA | TRBV6-1 | CASSSDSPNQPQHF | TGTGCCAGCAGTTCGGACAGCCCCAATCAGCCCCAGCATTTT
TRBJ1-3 | NA | NA | TRBV11-2 | CASSFAGQRSGNTIYF | TGTGCCAGCAGCTTTGCCGGACAGAGGTCTGGAAACACCATATATTTT
TRBJ2-1 | TRBD2 | NA | TRBV19 | CASSMDRGAYNEQFF | TGTGCCAGTAGTATGGATCGGGGGGCCTACAATGAGCAGTTCTTC
TRBJ1-2 | TRBD1 | NA | TRBV19 | CASSMAGGRVGYTF | TGTGCCAGTAGTATGGCAGGGGGAAGGGTTGGCTACACCTTC
TRBJ1-5 | NA | few | TRBV10-3 | CAISESLGSNQPQHF | TGTGCCATCAGTGAGTCGTTGGGTAGCAATCAGCCCCAGCATTTT
TRBJ2-3 | TRBD2 | NA | TRBV5-1 | CASSFVELATSTDTQYF | TGCGCCAGCAGCTTTGTAGAACTAGCGACTAGCACAGATACGCAGTATTTT
TRBJ1-1 | TRBD1 | NA | TRBV2 | CASSGTGVDTEAFF | TGTGCCAGCAGTGGGACAGGGGTGGACACTGAAGCTTTCTTT
TRBJ2-2 | NA | NA | TRBV7-9 | CALSKGPFRTGELFF | TGTGCCCTCAGCAAGGGTCCCTTTCGCACCGGGGAGCTGTTTTTT
TRBJ2-2 | NA | NA | TRBV30 | CAWSVGRAVTGELFF | TGTGCCTGGAGTGTAGGCAGGGCGGTCACCGGGGAGCTGTTTTTT
TRBJ2-7 | TRBD1 | NA | TRBV19 | CASSIKGTGIYEQYF | TGTGCCAGTAGTATAAAAGGGACAGGGATTTACGAGCAGTACTTC
TRBJ2-2 | TRBD1 | NA | TRBV25-1 | CASSRDRATGELFF | TGTGCCAGCAGCCGGGACAGGGCCACCGGGGAGCTGTTTTTT
TRBJ2-6 | NA | NA | TRBV6-1 | CASRRSSGANVLTF | TGTGCCAGCAGGCGAAGCTCTGGGGCCAACGTCCTGACTTTC
TRBJ1-1 | TRBD1 | NA | TRBV13 | CASSLGGQTNTEAFF | TGTGCCAGCAGCTTAGGGGGACAGACCAACACTGAAGCTTTCTTT
TRBJ1-3 | NA | medium-sized | TRBV5-8 | CASSFSGSSGNTIYF | TGTGCCAGCAGCTTCTCGGGGAGCTCTGGAAACACCATATATTTT
TRBJ2-7 | NA | once | TRBV2 | CASRQGTYEQYF | TGTGCCAGCAGGCAGGGAACTTACGAGCAGTACTTC
TRBJ2-2 | NA | few | TRBV6-1 | CASTGMSNTGELFF | TGTGCCAGCACTGGCATGTCGAACACCGGGGAGCTGTTTTTT
TRBJ1-2 | TRBD1 | NA | TRBV28 | CASSSPRTGDGYTF | TGTGCCAGCAGTTCCCCCCGGACAGGGGATGGCTACACCTTC
TRBJ2-2 | TRBD2 | NA | TRBV9 | CASTIAGSNTGELFF | TGTGCCAGCACCATAGCGGGATCGAACACCGGGGAGCTGTTTTTT
TRBJ1-1 | NA | NA | TRBV11-2 | CASSSLGGITEAFF | TGTGCCAGCAGCTCACTGGGGGGGATCACTGAAGCTTTCTTT
TRBJ1-5 | NA | NA | TRBV7-8 | CASSYRSNQPQHF | TGTGCCAGCAGCTACCGTAGCAATCAGCCCCAGCATTTT
TRBJ1-5 | NA | NA | TRBV6-6 | CASRYDGNQPQHF | TGTGCCAGCCGGTACGACGGCAATCAGCCCCAGCATTTT
TRBJ1-5 | TRBD1 | NA | TRBV19 | CASTRGMDKPQHF | TGTGCCAGTACCAGGGGGATGGATAAGCCCCAGCATTTT
TRBJ1-5 | NA | NA | TRBV19 | CASSTGVRNQPQHF | TGTGCCAGTAGTACAGGGGTAAGGAATCAGCCCCAGCATTTT
TRBJ2-5 | NA | NA | TRBV29-1 | CSVLPGETQYF | TGCAGCGTTCTTCCTGGGGAGACCCAGTACTTC
TRBJ2-1 | TRBD2 | NA | TRBV19 | CASRPPGLAGGLSPNEQFF | TGTGCCAGTAGGCCGCCGGGACTAGCGGGAGGATTATCGCCCAATGAGCAGTTCTTC
TRBJ1-6 | NA | once | TRBV19 | CASSTMATVGNSPLHF | TGTGCCAGTAGTACTATGGCGACAGTGGGAAATTCACCCCTCCACTTT
TRBJ2-1 | TRBD2 | NA | TRBV11-1 | CASSRSGGHNEQFF | TGTGCCAGCAGTAGGAGCGGGGGGCACAATGAGCAGTTCTTC
TRBJ2-5 | NA | NA | TRBV5-5 | CASSPRPGREETQYF | TGTGCCAGCAGCCCTAGGCCGGGGCGCGAGGAGACCCAGTACTTC
TRBJ2-1 | NA | once | TRBV5-4 | CASSLGGSEASNEQFF | TGTGCCAGCAGCTTGGGTGGGAGTGAGGCAAGCAATGAGCAGTTCTTC
TRBJ2-5 | NA | NA | TRBV18 | CASSPTRETQYF | TGTGCCAGCTCACCAACAAGGGAGACCCAGTACTTC
TRBJ2-5 | TRBD2 | NA | TRBV5-4 | CASSRLAGGLQETQYF | TGTGCCAGCAGCAGACTAGCGGGGGGCCTCCAAGAGACCCAGTACTTC
TRBJ1-5 | NA | NA | TRBV7-2 | CASSLEGSSNQPQHF | TGTGCCAGCAGCTTAGAGGGGTCGAGCAATCAGCCCCAGCATTTT
TRBJ2-3 | TRBD2 | NA | TRBV28 | CASSSGGLADTQYF | TGTGCCAGCAGTAGCGGGGGGTTAGCAGATACGCAGTATTTT
TRBJ2-3 | NA | once | TRBV13 | CASSLEVSADTQYF | TGTGCCAGCAGCTTAGAAGTATCGGCAGATACGCAGTATTTT
TRBJ1-5 | NA | NA | TRBV28 | CASTSVGQPQHF | TGTGCCAGCACCTCGGTGGGTCAGCCCCAGCATTTT
TRBJ1-4 | NA | NA | TRBV6-5 | CASSYSVLGPNEKLFF | TGTGCCAGCAGTTACTCGGTATTGGGGCCAAATGAAAAACTGTTTTTT
TRBJ2-7 | TRBD2 | NA | TRBV30 | CAWSGLAGTQPQYF | TGTGCCTGGAGTGGGCTAGCGGGAACTCAACCGCAGTACTTC
TRBJ2-5 | TRBD1 | few | TRBV7-9 | CASSPRGPETQYF | TGTGCCAGCAGCCCCAGGGGGCCCGAGACCCAGTACTTC
TRBJ2-7 | TRBD2 | once | TRBV2 | CASSSGTSTYEQYF | TGTGCCAGCAGTTCCGGGACTAGCACCTACGAGCAGTACTTC
TRBJ1-5 | NA | few | TRBV7-7 | CASSLRARSTGNQPQHF | TGTGCTAGCAGCTTAAGGGCCCGTTCAACTGGGAATCAGCCCCAGCATTTT
TRBJ1-4 | NA | NA | TRBV10-3 | CAIGGGDEKLFF | TGTGCCATCGGGGGGGGCGATGAAAAACTGTTTTTT
TRBJ2-7 | NA | NA | TRBV20-1 | CSAPRSYEQYF | TGCAGTGCCCCGCGCTCCTACGAGCAGTACTTC